Below, one T cell receptor (beta chain) is given with its context. This CDR3 has 13 residues. Free of recent acute infections or vaccinations, the donors were healthy HIV-negative adults. TCRdb's table, derived via immunoSEQ multiplex PCR, lists solely in-frame clones and lacks some. The sample lists under 2,500,000 clones, 95% occurring once. The sample originates from a study of shared clonotypes between healthy human individuals. This rearrangement joins TRBV21-1 to TRBJ2-7; the D call of TRBD1 is as the table states it, not checked on the DNA. TRBV21-1 is tagged as a pseudogene. What was sequenced was naive CD4+ T cells sorted from blood. Subset defined: CD45RA+ positively selected. This TCR came from a man aged 18-30 years in good health. As DNA, the CDR3 is TGTGCCAGCAGCAAGGGCCACTCCTACGAGCAGTACTTC. This sequence encodes CASSKGHSYEQYF.